Each of the 26 T cell receptor beta chains below was sequenced from the same sample in a study of shared clonotypes between healthy human individuals. Assay used: immunoSEQ multiplex PCR; TCRdb lists only in-frame clones, some missing. The sample consists of about 380,000 clones, 96% of them appearing once. The sample taken for sequencing was memory CD8+ T cells sorted from blood. Noted subset: CD45RO+ cells pooled with CCR7-negative TemRA cells. All receptors come from a man between 25 and 39 years old in good health.

About this clone: The same CDR3 is also encoded by other DNA sequences in this sample. This sequence joins TRBV6-5 and TRBJ1-5, with TRBD1 identical over 11 bases. Germline-derived CDR1 and CDR2 are MNHEY and SVGAGI. Losses at the gene ends were 4 bases for V and 4 bases for J; bases not matched to a gene: 3. The CDR3 has 15 amino acids. In DNA form, the CDR3 reads TGTGCCAGCAGTTCAGGGACAGGGGGAAATCAGCCCCAGCATTTT. Translating gives CASSSGTGGNQPQHF.

The rearrangement uses TRBV6-1 and TRBJ1-1; D possibly corresponds to TRBD1 (6 bases). CDR3 length: 13 amino acids. With 8 bases removed from V and 0 bases from J, the gap between germline ends came to 10 bases. The germline gives CDR1 MNHNS, CDR2 SASEGT. CDR3 sequence reads: CASWTVLNTEAFF. The CDR3 region has the DNA TGTGCCAGCTGGACAGTATTGAACACTGAAGCTTTCTTT.

The rearrangement joins TRBV7-2 to TRBJ2-7, with a tentative D call TRBD1 (6 bases). The CDR3 runs to 13 residues. V was shortened by 5 bases and J by 2 bases, with 10 bases between the two germline ends. Germline CDR1 reads SGHTA; CDR2 reads FQGNSA. CDR3 DNA: TGTGCCAGCAGCAGGACAGCCCCCTACGAGCAGTACTTC. Translation: CASSRTAPYEQYF.

CDR3 protein: CAISEALYEQYF. CDR3 nucleotides: TGTGCCATCAGTGAGGCATTGTACGAGCAGTACTTC. The gene calls are TRBV10-3 and TRBJ2-7; D gene uncertain. The CDR3 extends over 12 amino acids. CDR1 ENHRY and CDR2 SYGVKD come from the germline V gene. Trimming left V 2 bases short and J 4 bases short, with 6 bases between.

The chain is built from TRBV5-1 and TRBJ1-2; perhaps TRBD1 as D (5 bases). V was cut by 4 bases and J by 3 bases, with 10 bases left in between. In germline, CDR1 is SGHRS, CDR2 YFSETQ. The CDR3 is 13 amino acids. For the CDR3, the DNA is TGCGCCAGCAGCAATGACAGCCACTATGGCTACACCTTC. It is translated as CASSNDSHYGYTF.

The chain carries TRBV28 and TRBJ1-5; D gene ambiguous. Germline V lookup: CDR1 MDHEN, CDR2 SYDVKM. The V end lost 2 bases, the J end lost 0 bases, and 8 bases lay between the germline ends. CDR3 length equals 15 residues. In DNA, the CDR3 is TGTGCCAGCAGTTTAGCAACCTTTAGCAATCAGCCCCAGCATTTT. As protein: CASSLATFSNQPQHF.

This clone came up once. In the same sample, other DNA sequences code for this CDR3. This chain links TRBV27 with TRBJ1-1, with a tentative D call TRBD1 (6 bases). With 3 bases removed from V and 5 bases from J, the gap between germline ends came to 10 bases. The CDR3 is made up of 13 amino acids. The germline V gene encodes CDR1 MNHEY and CDR2 SMNVEV (reference sequence). DNA for the CDR3: TGTGCCAGCAGTTTGAGCAGGGGAACTGAAGCTTTCTTT. It translates to CASSLSRGTEAFF.

V gene TRBV25-1 combines with J gene TRBJ2-1, with D possibly being TRBD2 (6 bases). Germline CDR1 MGHDK, CDR2 SYGVNS. V lost 3 bases and J 7 bases, leaving 19 bases between the germline ends. This CDR3 is 16 amino acids long. The CDR3 sequence: CASSDSTPGAGNEQFF. The CDR3 DNA reads TGTGCCAGCAGTGATTCAACTCCGGGAGCCGGGAATGAGCAGTTCTTC.

This clone was seen once. V usage is TRBV19 and J usage is TRBJ1-2, with unresolved D. V was shortened by 7 bases and J by 2 bases, with 11 bases between the two germline ends. The CDR3 contains 13 residues. Germline V gene sequence: CDR1 LNHDA, CDR2 SQIVND (reference sequence). The CDR3 coding sequence is TGTGCCAGTATATCTGGAGGGAACTATGGCTACACCTTC. It specifies CASISGGNYGYTF.

This sequence joins TRBV28 and TRBJ1-2; no reliable D call. V lost 3 bases and J 2 bases, leaving 10 bases between the germline ends. Germline CDR1 is MDHEN and CDR2 is SYDVKM. This CDR3 spans 14 amino acids. The CDR3 nucleotides are TGTGCCAGCAGTTTGTGGCAGGTCAACTATGGCTACACCTTC. Protein: CASSLWQVNYGYTF.

The CDR3 DNA reads TGTGCCAGCAGCTTGGGCGGGAGAGACACCGGGGAGCTGTTTTTT. Its protein product is CASSLGGRDTGELFF. The rearrangement joins TRBV11-3 to TRBJ2-2, with TRBD2 matching over 7 bases. Germline CDR1 is SGHNT and CDR2 is YENEEA. This CDR3 has 15 residues. Trimming removed 3 bases from V and 3 bases from J; junction bases left unmatched: 4.

The table lists this clone with a count of one. The genes are TRBV5-4 and TRBJ1-4, with TRBD1 matching over 7 bases. CDR1 is SGHNT and CDR2 is YYREEE in the germline V gene (reference sequence). The CDR3 sequence is 15 residues long. V lost 4 bases, J lost 8 bases, and 11 bases stayed unmatched. CDR3 amino acids: CASSQKAGTAEKLFF. CDR3 bases: TGTGCCAGCAGCCAAAAAGCCGGGACAGCAGAAAAACTGTTTTTT.

The V and J genes are TRBV30 and TRBJ2-4, with TRBD1 identical over 10 bases. Germline V lookup: CDR1 GTSNPN, CDR2 SVGIG (reference sequence). The CDR3 loop spans 12 amino acids. Trimming cost V 0 bases and J 16 bases; bases outside gene matches: 6. CDR3 sequence reads: CAWSVGTGDEYF. CDR3 nucleotides: TGTGCCTGGAGTGTTGGGACAGGGGATGAATACTTC.

The V and J genes are TRBV11-2 and TRBJ1-1; D gene uncertain. The V end lost 0 bases, the J end lost 4 bases, and 12 bases lay between the germline ends. This CDR3 region has 15 residues. CDR1 and CDR2 (germline): SGHAT, FQNNGV. The CDR3 DNA is TGTGCCAGCAGCTTAGAGGGAGGGAAAATCACTGAAGCTTTCTTT. Amino acids: CASSLEGGKITEAFF.

The V and J genes are TRBV5-1 and TRBJ2-7; 8 nucleotides line up with TRBD2. The CDR3 contains 13 residues. Germline V lookup: CDR1 SGHRS, CDR2 YFSETQ. J gave up 4 bases and V 2 bases, and 2 bases lay outside the gene matches. The CDR3 region is CASSFEREYEQYF. The DNA for the CDR3 is TGCGCCAGCAGCTTTGAGCGGGAGTACGAGCAGTACTTC.

This rearrangement joins TRBV5-1 to TRBJ2-5; 8 bases map to TRBD2. Germline CDR1 SGHRS, CDR2 YFSETQ. The CDR3 has 14 amino acids. V dropped 4 bases and J dropped 6; count of bases not matched to a gene: 8. The CDR3, as DNA: TGCGCCAGCAGCGACCTCAGCGGGAGCAAGACCCAGTACTTC. Its translation is CASSDLSGSKTQYF.

This clone was detected once. The rearrangement links TRBV7-2 to TRBJ2-3; D remains ambiguous. The CDR3 has 14 amino acids. Trimming took off 1 base at V and 4 bases at J, with 9 bases between the two ends. Germline loops: CDR1 SGHTA, CDR2 FQGNSA. CDR3 amino acids: CASSLDGEADTQYF. DNA of the CDR3: TGTGCCAGCAGCTTAGATGGAGAGGCAGATACGCAGTATTTT.

This clone has just one count. This chain joins TRBV28 and TRBJ1-3; D gene uncertain. The germline V and J ends were trimmed by 5 bases and 0 bases, with 17 bases remaining between them. The CDR3 length is 17 residues. Germline V lookup: CDR1 MDHEN, CDR2 SYDVKM. Here the CDR3 reads CASSEWTDNYSGNTIYF. CDR3 DNA sequence: TGTGCCAGCAGTGAATGGACTGACAATTACTCTGGAAACACCATATATTTT.

This clone was detected only a few times. The chain couples TRBV7-9 to TRBJ2-2, with TRBD1 as a possible D gene (6 bases). CDR3 length equals 15 residues. V was trimmed by 4 bases and J by 5 bases, leaving 14 bases between them. Germline V gene lookup returns CDR1 SEHNR and CDR2 FQNEAQ (reference sequence). CDR3: CASSSRSGVTGELFF. CDR3 sequence (DNA): TGTGCCAGCAGCTCTCGATCAGGGGTAACCGGGGAGCTGTTTTTT.

V and J are TRBV5-4 and TRBJ1-4, with 8 bases matching TRBD1. The J segment lost 9 bases and the V segment lost 2 bases, leaving 6 bases of the junction unmatched. This CDR3 is 14 amino acids long. Germline V gene sequence: CDR1 SGHNT, CDR2 YYREEE (reference sequence). The DNA for the CDR3 is TGTGCCAGCAGCTTCCCCCAGGGGGCTAAAAAACTGTTTTTT. Residues: CASSFPQGAKKLFF.

The genes are TRBV7-9 and TRBJ2-7; D is perhaps TRBD1 (5 bases). V dropped 2 bases and J dropped 6 bases, with 5 bases sitting between them. The germline V gene encodes CDR1 SEHNR and CDR2 FQNEAQ (reference sequence). This CDR3 has 11 amino acids. CDR3 DNA sequence: TGTGCCAGCAGCTTACAGGGCGAGCAGTACTTC. Protein sequence: CASSLQGEQYF.

As concerns this clone: Other DNA sequences of this sample code for an identical CDR3. This rearrangement joins TRBV10-2 to TRBJ2-1, with D uncertain. This CDR3 has 13 residues. The V and J ends lost 4 bases and 1 base respectively, with 5 bases between them. Germline CDR1 and CDR2: WSHSY and SAAADI. The CDR3 DNA is TGCGCCAGCAGTGGCTCTTCCTACAATGAGCAGTTCTTC. As protein: CASSGSSYNEQFF.

This chain's CDR3 is CASSLAEEEKLFF. DNA for the CDR3: TGTGCCAGCAGCTTAGCAGAAGAGGAAAAACTGTTTTTT. The chain carries TRBV7-8 and TRBJ1-4; no clear D gene. This CDR3 comprises 13 residues. V dropped 0 bases and J dropped 8 bases, with 7 bases sitting between them. Germline values: CDR1 SGHVS, CDR2 FQNEAQ.

The rearrangement links TRBV19 to TRBJ1-5, with D possibly matching TRBD1 (6 bases). V lost 7 bases and J lost 3, with 10 bases in between. Germline V lookup: CDR1 LNHDA, CDR2 SQIVND (reference sequence). There are 13 residues in the CDR3. The CDR3 sequence: CASTDRFNQPQHF. In nucleotides, the CDR3 is TGTGCCAGTACCGACAGGTTCAATCAGCCCCAGCATTTT.

The chain has TRBV19 and TRBJ2-3; D uncertain. CDR1 is LNHDA and CDR2 is SQIVND in the germline V gene (reference sequence). V gave up 3 bases and J gave up 1 base, with 11 bases separating them. This CDR3 contains 15 residues. The DNA of the CDR3 is TGTGCCAGTAGTATCGCGGACCCAGGCACAGATACGCAGTATTTT. This sequence encodes CASSIADPGTDTQYF.

The count of this clone is one. The chain carries TRBV11-2 and TRBJ2-3; D not resolved. V was shortened by 5 bases and J by 2 bases, with 5 bases between the two germline ends. Per germline, CDR1 SGHAT and CDR2 FQNNGV. The CDR3 is 12 residues long. CDR3 coding DNA: TGTGCCAGCAGCCGAGACACAGATACGCAGTATTTT. This translates into CASSRDTDTQYF.